Shown below are 13 T cell receptor beta chains from a single sample sequenced in a study of Ad26.COV2.S vaccination and SARS-CoV-2 variants. Treatment reported: over 15 received Ad26.COV2.S at low or high dose, single or two shots; 5 received placebo; per-sample allocation not given. Each sample was drawn 63 days after the first injection (of vaccine or placebo). Profiling relied on immunoSEQ multiplex PCR, and the TCRdb table lists in-frame clones only, not all of them. In the table there are 380,000 or so clones, roughly 80% of which are singletons. The specimen was peripheral blood, collected in a trial of Ad26.COV2.S vaccine versus placebo. The receptors come from a person between 18 and 59 years old who received the Ad26.COV2.S COVID-19 vaccine or a placebo.

The V gene is TRBV7-2, the J gene TRBJ1-2; D is possibly TRBD1 (5 bases). V was shortened by 4 bases and J by 2 bases, with 11 bases between the two germline ends. The CDR3 is 14 amino acids. Per the germline V gene, CDR1 is SGHTA and CDR2 is FQGNSA. The CDR3 region is CASSSRGVNYGYTF. CDR3 coding DNA: TGTGCCAGCAGCTCCCGAGGGGTAAACTATGGCTACACCTTC.

J is TRBJ2-7 and V is TRBV29-1; tentatively, D is TRBD1 or TRBD2 (5 bases each). CDR1 and CDR2 (germline): SQVTM, ANQGSEA. The CDR3 loop spans 14 amino acids. V was clipped by 5 bases and J by 3 bases, with 17 bases between them. The CDR3 DNA reads TGCAGCGTTCGCCCAGTTCGGGGCTACTACGAGCAGTACTTC. Protein: CSVRPVRGYYEQYF.

The genes are TRBV11-3 and TRBJ2-6; TRBD1 aligns across 7 bases. CDR3 size: 16 residues. Looked up from germline, CDR1 is SGHNT and CDR2 is YENEEA. The V segment lost 5 bases and the J segment 2 bases; nucleotides outside the gene matches: 6. The CDR3 sequence is CASSKRTGPGANVLTF. DNA of the CDR3: TGTGCCAGCAGCAAGAGGACAGGACCTGGGGCCAACGTCCTGACTTTC.

This rearrangement joins TRBV7-2 to TRBJ2-5; a possible D gene is TRBD2 (6 bases). Looked up from germline, CDR1 is SGHTA and CDR2 is FQGNSA. This CDR3 has 14 amino acids. Trimming left V 1 base short and J 5 bases short, with 11 bases between. CDR3 protein: CASSLGTSLETQYF. CDR3 coding DNA: TGTGCCAGCAGCTTAGGCACTAGCTTGGAGACCCAGTACTTC.

V is TRBV25-1 and J is TRBJ1-2; D is undetermined. The CDR3 is 14 amino acids. Germline lookup yields CDR1 MGHDK and CDR2 SYGVNS. Trimming pared 3 bases from V and 0 bases from J, leaving 8 bases between. The chain's CDR3 is CASSDWQTNYGYTF. The CDR3 DNA sequence: TGTGCCAGCAGTGATTGGCAGACTAACTATGGCTACACCTTC.

This clone was recorded once. The chain employs TRBV29-1 and TRBJ2-1; D gene uncertain. This CDR3 spans 13 amino acids. Germline V lookup: CDR1 SQVTM, CDR2 ANQGSEA. V lost 6 bases to trimming and J lost 7 bases, with 16 bases between them. The CDR3: CSVGKDGRNEQFF. DNA of the CDR3: TGCAGCGTGGGGAAGGATGGACGGAATGAGCAGTTCTTC.

V and J are TRBV6-5 and TRBJ1-1; the D gene is possibly TRBD1 (6 bases). This CDR3 region has 15 residues. Germline lookup yields CDR1 MNHEY and CDR2 SVGAGI. V shed 0 bases and J shed 1 base, with 9 bases lying between them. CDR3: CASSYSWTENTEAFF. CDR3 sequence (DNA): TGTGCCAGCAGTTACTCATGGACAGAGAACACTGAAGCTTTCTTT.

The chain is built from TRBV4-2 and TRBJ2-7, with D unresolved. Trimming took off 1 base at V and 2 bases at J, with 9 bases between the two ends. Germline V lookup: CDR1 LGHNA, CDR2 YNFKEQ. The CDR3 consists of 14 residues. The CDR3 DNA is TGTGCCAGCAGCCAAGCGTCAGGCCCCTACGAGCAGTACTTC. Encoded protein: CASSQASGPYEQYF.

This chain uses TRBV28 with TRBJ1-5; 8 positions match TRBD1. Trimming cost V 6 bases and J 7 bases; bases outside gene matches: 11. Germline assignment: CDR1 MDHEN and CDR2 SYDVKM. The CDR3 consists of 15 residues. This CDR3 is CASSRPGQGGQPQHF. CDR3 DNA sequence: TGTGCCAGCAGCCGACCAGGACAGGGCGGGCAGCCCCAGCATTTT.

The chain has TRBV4-1 and TRBJ1-2; D not certain. Germline loops: CDR1 MGHRA, CDR2 YSYEKL. This CDR3 comprises 18 residues. The germline V and J ends were trimmed by 0 bases and 3 bases, with 20 bases remaining between them. CDR3: CASSQEKNEINPYYGYTF. In DNA, the CDR3 is TGCGCCAGCAGCCAAGAAAAGAACGAAATAAACCCCTACTATGGCTACACCTTC.

The CDR3 sequence is CASQQGTNSPLHF. DNA of the CDR3: TGTGCCAGTCAACAGGGGACGAATTCACCCCTCCACTTT. The rearrangement uses TRBV19 and TRBJ1-6, with 7 positions matching TRBD1. The CDR3 contains 13 residues. After removal of 8 bases from V and 7 bases from J, the junction contained 5 bases not matched to a gene. Looked up from germline, CDR1 is LNHDA and CDR2 is SQIVND (reference sequence).

This clone was found a few times. The V and J genes are TRBV24-1 and TRBJ2-7; D ambiguous. The V end was cut by 3 bases, the J end by 0 bases, with 5 bases between. Germline CDR1 KGHDR, CDR2 SFDVKD. This CDR3 region has 13 residues. The CDR3 coding sequence is TGTGCCACCAGTGATCGAAACTCCTACGAGCAGTACTTC. Protein sequence: CATSDRNSYEQYF.

The CDR3 loop reads CASSRGSGSNQPQHF. The CDR3 bases are TGTGCCAGCAGCCGTGGGTCGGGTAGCAATCAGCCCCAGCATTTT. The chain links TRBV5-6 to TRBJ1-5; D ambiguous. The germline V gene has CDR1 SGHDT and CDR2 YYEEEE. This CDR3 region has 15 residues. Deletions cut 4 bases from V and 0 bases from J, with 11 bases between.